Listed below are T cell receptor beta chains from one sample, sequenced in a study of Graves' ophthalmopathy and Graves' hyperthyroidism. TCRdb fed the multiplex PCR reads into MiXCR, producing one record per CDR3 protein. The sample consists of more than 550,000 distinct CDR3 sequences, 35% to 50% of them appearing once. Sequenced material: peripheral blood. These receptors were obtained from an adult man with Graves' ophthalmopathy. The CDR3 runs from the conserved cysteine through the conserved F or W.

V: TRBV10-3; J: TRBJ2-3; CDR3: CATLYPRGSDTQYF
V: TRBV10-3; J: TRBJ2-7; CDR3: CASSDFGAGQYF
V: TRBV15; J: TRBJ2-7; CDR3: CATSKPGQMSYEQYF
V: TRBV12-3/TRBV12-4; J: NA; CDR3: CASSDGANNEQFF
V: TRBV2; J: TRBJ1-1; CDR3: CASTEGYGSWEAFF
V: TRBV5-1; J: TRBJ2-7; CDR3: CASSLLSDGLGYEQYF
V: TRBV9; J: TRBJ2-2; CDR3: CASSVEPGSGELFF
V: TRBV6-1; J: TRBJ2-7; CDR3: CASSWAGKDEQYF
V: TRBV7-9; J: TRBJ2-5; CDR3: CASSVPGPRLGETQYF
V: TRBV12-3/TRBV12-4; J: TRBJ2-7; CDR3: CASSLATSLSYEQYF
V: TRBV5-1; J: TRBJ2-7; CDR3: CASSLASVSYEQYF
V: TRBV20-1; J: TRBJ1-5; CDR3: CSARRGTGDEPQHF
V: TRBV7-9; J: TRBJ2-5; CDR3: CASTYPPAGRQETQYF
V: TRBV12-3/TRBV12-4; J: TRBJ1-2; CDR3: CASSLRDRAYGYTF
V: TRBV20-1; J: TRBJ2-7; CDR3: CSAPRGGGYEQYF
V: TRBV11-1; J: TRBJ2-5; CDR3: CASSGTVPKIAGQGEETQYF
V: TRBV7-3; J: TRBJ2-7; CDR3: CASSTSNGEQYF
V: TRBV3-1; J: TRBJ1-1; CDR3: CASSQAGEGTEAFF
V: TRBV25-1; J: TRBJ2-5; CDR3: CASSQEERLAQETQYF
V: TRBV24-1; J: TRBJ1-1; CDR3: CATSEAGYTEAFF
V: TRBV4-2; J: TRBJ2-5; CDR3: CASSQEWSEAQETQYF
V: TRBV29-1; J: TRBJ2-5; CDR3: CSVGSGGRRETQYF
V: TRBV5-6; J: TRBJ1-4; CDR3: CASSLTYVREKLFF
V: TRBV29-1; J: TRBJ2-7; CDR3: CSVVGGSYNEQYF
V: TRBV9; J: TRBJ1-2; CDR3: CASGQGSSNYGYTF
V: TRBV5-4; J: TRBJ1-6; CDR3: CASSPGRVPNSPLHF
V: TRBV10-3; J: TRBJ1-6; CDR3: CAISGSGTGGNSPLHF
V: TRBV19; J: TRBJ2-3; CDR3: CASSIGGDTQYF
V: TRBV9; J: TRBJ2-7; CDR3: CASSVGTGGGYEQYF
V: TRBV7-9; J: TRBJ1-4; CDR3: CASSPGIRFQEKLFF
V: TRBV2; J: TRBJ1-4; CDR3: CASTQDLRGLFF
V: TRBV7-2; J: TRBJ2-5; CDR3: CASSRQSGTAQETQYF
V: TRBV7-2; J: TRBJ2-5; CDR3: CASSAGLAAGGETQYF
V: TRBV19; J: TRBJ2-3; CDR3: CASKDLVSADTQYF
V: TRBV20-1; J: TRBJ1-1; CDR3: CSARVGGTDTEAFF
V: TRBV10-3; J: TRBJ1-6; CDR3: CASSYSRGGNSPLHF
V: TRBV15; J: TRBJ1-4; CDR3: CATSRDGYSGADEKLFF
V: TRBV7-2; J: TRBJ1-4; CDR3: CASSWTRTGNEKLFF
V: TRBV7-2; J: NA; CDR3: CASSTQDRRWNEQFF
V: TRBV12-5; J: TRBJ1-3; CDR3: CASGLARSSGSTIYF
V: TRBV10-3; J: TRBJ2-3; CDR3: CAISATTSWGSTDTQYF
V: TRBV2; J: TRBJ2-5; CDR3: CASTSSGGETQYF
V: TRBV7-9; J: TRBJ1-1; CDR3: CASSPGTGDTEAFF
V: TRBV15; J: TRBJ1-5; CDR3: CATSSEQFKQPQHF
V: TRBV10-3; J: TRBJ1-2; CDR3: CAIEEPNGYGYTF
V: TRBV11-2; J: TRBJ2-7; CDR3: CASSLVGQVREQYF
V: TRBV25-1; J: TRBJ2-7; CDR3: CASSELNRGAYEQYF
V: TRBV7-3; J: TRBJ1-2; CDR3: CASSSTGGVNYGYTF
V: TRBV24-1; J: TRBJ2-2; CDR3: CATSTLGELFF
V: TRBV7-9; J: TRBJ1-4; CDR3: CASSQDRGVATNEKLFF
V: TRBV7-9; J: TRBJ2-5; CDR3: CASSLGPHREWRETQYF
V: TRBV9; J: TRBJ1-4; CDR3: CASSVGQGGEKLFF
V: TRBV15; J: TRBJ1-2; CDR3: CATSRVGARYGYTF
V: TRBV9; J: TRBJ2-5; CDR3: CASSGPEETQYF
V: TRBV29-1; J: TRBJ1-2; CDR3: CSSRGQNNYGYTF